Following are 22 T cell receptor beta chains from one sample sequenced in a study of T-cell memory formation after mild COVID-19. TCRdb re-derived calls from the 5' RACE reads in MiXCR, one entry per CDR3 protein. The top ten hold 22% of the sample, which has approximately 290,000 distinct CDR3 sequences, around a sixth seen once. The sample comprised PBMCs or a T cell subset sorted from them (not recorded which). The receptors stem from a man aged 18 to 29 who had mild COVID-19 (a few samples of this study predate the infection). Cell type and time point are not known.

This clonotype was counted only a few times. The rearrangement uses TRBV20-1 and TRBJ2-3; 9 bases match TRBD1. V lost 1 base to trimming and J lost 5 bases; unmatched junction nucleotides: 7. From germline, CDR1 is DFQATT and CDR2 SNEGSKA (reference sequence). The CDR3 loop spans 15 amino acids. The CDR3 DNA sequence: TGCAGTGCTAGAGGGGGACAGGGCTCGGGAGATACGCAGTATTTT. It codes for CSARGGQGSGDTQYF.

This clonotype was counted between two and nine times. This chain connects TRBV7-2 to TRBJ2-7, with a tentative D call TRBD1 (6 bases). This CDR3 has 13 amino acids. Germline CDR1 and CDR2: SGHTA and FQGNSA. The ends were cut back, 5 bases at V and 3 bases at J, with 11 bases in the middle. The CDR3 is CASSAPQGYEQYF. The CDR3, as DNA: TGTGCCAGCAGCGCGCCACAGGGCTACGAGCAGTACTTC.

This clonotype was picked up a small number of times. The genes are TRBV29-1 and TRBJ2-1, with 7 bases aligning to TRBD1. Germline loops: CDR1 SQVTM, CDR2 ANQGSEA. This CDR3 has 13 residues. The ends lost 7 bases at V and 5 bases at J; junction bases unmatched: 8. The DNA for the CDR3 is TGCAGCGGCTTACAGGGGTGGCACAATGAGCAGTTCTTC. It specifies CSGLQGWHNEQFF.

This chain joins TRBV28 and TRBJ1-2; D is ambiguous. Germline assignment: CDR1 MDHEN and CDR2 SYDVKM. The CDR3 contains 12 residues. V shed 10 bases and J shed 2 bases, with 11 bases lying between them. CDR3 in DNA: TGTGCCACCCGACTAGCGAACTATGGCTACACCTTC. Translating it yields CATRLANYGYTF.

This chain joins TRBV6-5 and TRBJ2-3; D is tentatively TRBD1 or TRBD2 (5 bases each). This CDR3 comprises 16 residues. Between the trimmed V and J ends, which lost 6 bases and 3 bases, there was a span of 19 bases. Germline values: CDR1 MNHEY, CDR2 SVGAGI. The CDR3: CASRAGLVGETDTQYF. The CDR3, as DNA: TGTGCCAGCAGAGCAGGTCTGGTGGGGGAAACAGATACGCAGTATTTT.

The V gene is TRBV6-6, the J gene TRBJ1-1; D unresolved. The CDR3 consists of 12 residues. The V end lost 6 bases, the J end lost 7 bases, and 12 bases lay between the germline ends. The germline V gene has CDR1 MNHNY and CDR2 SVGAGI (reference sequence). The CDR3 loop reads CASSPEGREAFF. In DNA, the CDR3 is TGTGCCAGCAGCCCCGAGGGCCGTGAAGCTTTCTTT.

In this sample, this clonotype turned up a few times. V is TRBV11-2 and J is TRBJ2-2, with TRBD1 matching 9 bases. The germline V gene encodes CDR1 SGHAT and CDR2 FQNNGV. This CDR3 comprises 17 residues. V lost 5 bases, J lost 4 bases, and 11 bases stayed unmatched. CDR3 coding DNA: TGTGCCAGCAGCCCGACAGGGGGGAATTCGGTCACCGGGGAGCTGTTTTTT. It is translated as CASSPTGGNSVTGELFF.

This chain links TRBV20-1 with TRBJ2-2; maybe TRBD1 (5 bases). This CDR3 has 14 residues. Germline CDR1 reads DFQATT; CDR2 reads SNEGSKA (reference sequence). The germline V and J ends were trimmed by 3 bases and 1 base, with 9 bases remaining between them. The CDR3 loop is CSASRQGNTGELFF. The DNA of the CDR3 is TGCAGTGCTAGTCGGCAGGGGAACACCGGGGAGCTGTTTTTT.

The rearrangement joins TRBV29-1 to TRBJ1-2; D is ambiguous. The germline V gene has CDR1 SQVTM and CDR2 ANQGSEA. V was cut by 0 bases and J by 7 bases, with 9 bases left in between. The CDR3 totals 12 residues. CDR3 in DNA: TGCAGCGTTGAAGATCTCGGGTTTGGCTACACCTTC. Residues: CSVEDLGFGYTF. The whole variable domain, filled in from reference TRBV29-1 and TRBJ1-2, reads SAVISQKPSRDICQRGTSLTIQCQVDSQVTMMFWYRQQPGQSLTLIATANQGSEATYESGFVIDKFPISRPNLTFSTLTVSNMSPEDSSIYLCSVEDLGFGYTFGSGTRLTVV.

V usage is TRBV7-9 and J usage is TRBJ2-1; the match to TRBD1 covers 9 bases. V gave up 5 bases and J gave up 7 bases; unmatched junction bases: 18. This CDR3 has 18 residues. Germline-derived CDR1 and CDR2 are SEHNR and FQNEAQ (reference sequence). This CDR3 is CASSPGPSGTGNWNEQFF. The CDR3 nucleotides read TGTGCCAGCAGCCCAGGCCCTTCCGGGACAGGGAATTGGAATGAGCAGTTCTTC.

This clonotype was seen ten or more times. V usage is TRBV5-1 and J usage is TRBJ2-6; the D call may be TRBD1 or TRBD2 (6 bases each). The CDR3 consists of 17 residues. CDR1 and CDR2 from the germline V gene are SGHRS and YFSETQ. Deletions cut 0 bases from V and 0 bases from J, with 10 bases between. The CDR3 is CASSLAGGSSGANVLTF. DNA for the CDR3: TGCGCCAGCAGCTTGGCCGGGGGCAGCTCTGGGGCCAACGTCCTGACTTTC.

CDR3 in amino acids: CAWSGGGYNEQFF. The CDR3 region has the DNA TGTGCCTGGAGTGGGGGGGGTTACAATGAGCAGTTCTTC. This chain connects TRBV30 to TRBJ2-1, with 7 bases aligning to TRBD2. After removal of 1 base from V and 4 bases from J, the junction contained 1 base not matched to a gene. The germline gives CDR1 GTSNPN, CDR2 SVGIG (reference sequence). This CDR3 has 13 residues.

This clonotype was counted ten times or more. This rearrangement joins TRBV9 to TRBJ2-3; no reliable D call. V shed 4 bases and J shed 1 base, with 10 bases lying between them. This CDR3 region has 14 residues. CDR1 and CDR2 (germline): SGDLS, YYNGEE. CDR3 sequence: CASSPHMGTDTQYF. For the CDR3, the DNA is TGTGCCAGCAGCCCCCACATGGGCACAGATACGCAGTATTTT. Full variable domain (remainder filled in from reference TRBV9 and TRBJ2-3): DSGVTQTPKHLITATGQRVTLRCSPRSGDLSVYWYQQSLDQGLQFLIQYYNGEERAKGNILERFSAQQFPDLHSELNLSSLELGDSALYFCASSPHMGTDTQYFGPGTRLTVL.

CDR3 nucleotide sequence: TGTGCCAGCAGTTTAAACCCAGATACGCAGTATTTT. Protein product: CASSLNPDTQYF. The chain employs TRBV12-3 or TRBV12-4 and TRBJ2-3; D remains unclear. The germline V and J ends were trimmed by 2 bases and 4 bases, with 4 bases remaining between them. The CDR3 is made up of 12 amino acids.

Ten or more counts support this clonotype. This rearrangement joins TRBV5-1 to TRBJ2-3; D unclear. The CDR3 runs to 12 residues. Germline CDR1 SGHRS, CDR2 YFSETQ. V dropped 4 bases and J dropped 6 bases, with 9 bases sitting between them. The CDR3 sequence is CASSLEWDTQYF. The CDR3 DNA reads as TGCGCCAGCAGCCTGGAGTGGGATACGCAGTATTTT.

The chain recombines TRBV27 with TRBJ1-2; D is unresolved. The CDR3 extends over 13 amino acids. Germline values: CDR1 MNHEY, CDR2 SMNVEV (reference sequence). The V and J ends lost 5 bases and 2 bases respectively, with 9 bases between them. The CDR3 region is CASSAAGNYGYTF. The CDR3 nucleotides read TGTGCCAGCAGTGCCGCGGGGAACTATGGCTACACCTTC.

CDR3 DNA: TGCGCCAGCAGCTTGAACGACGCGGGGGGGCCCCACACAGATACGCAGTATTTT. It yields the protein CASSLNDAGGPHTDTQYF. V is TRBV5-1 and J is TRBJ2-3, with 9 bases identical to TRBD2. J gave up 2 bases and V 1 base, and 11 bases lay outside the gene matches. The length of the CDR3 is 18 residues. The germline V gene has CDR1 SGHRS and CDR2 YFSETQ. Combining the CDR3 with reference TRBV5-1 and TRBJ2-3 gives the whole variable domain KAGVTQTPRYLIKTRGQQVTLSCSPISGHRSVSWYQQTPGQGLQFLFEYFSETQRNKGNFPGRFSGRQFSNSRSEMNVSTLELGDSALYLCASSLNDAGGPHTDTQYFGPGTRLTVL.

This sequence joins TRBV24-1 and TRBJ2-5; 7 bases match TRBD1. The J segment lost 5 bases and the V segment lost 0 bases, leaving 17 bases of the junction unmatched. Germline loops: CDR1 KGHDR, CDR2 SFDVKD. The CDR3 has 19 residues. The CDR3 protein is CATSDLRSPPPGGWETQYF. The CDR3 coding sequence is TGTGCCACCAGTGATTTGCGGTCGCCACCCCCAGGGGGATGGGAGACCCAGTACTTC.

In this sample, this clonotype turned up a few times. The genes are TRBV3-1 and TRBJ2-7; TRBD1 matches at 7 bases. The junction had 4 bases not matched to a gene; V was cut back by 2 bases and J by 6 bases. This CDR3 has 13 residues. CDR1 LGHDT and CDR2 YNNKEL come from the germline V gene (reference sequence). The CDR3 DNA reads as TGTGCCAGCAGCCAAATACAGGGGAGCGAGCAGTACTTC. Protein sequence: CASSQIQGSEQYF.

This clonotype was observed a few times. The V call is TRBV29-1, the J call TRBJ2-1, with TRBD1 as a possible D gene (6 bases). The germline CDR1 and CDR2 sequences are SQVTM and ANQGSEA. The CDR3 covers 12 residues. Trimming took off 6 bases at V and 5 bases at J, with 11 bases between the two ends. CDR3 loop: CSVPGDNNEQFF. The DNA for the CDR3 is TGCAGCGTCCCCGGGGACAACAATGAGCAGTTCTTC.

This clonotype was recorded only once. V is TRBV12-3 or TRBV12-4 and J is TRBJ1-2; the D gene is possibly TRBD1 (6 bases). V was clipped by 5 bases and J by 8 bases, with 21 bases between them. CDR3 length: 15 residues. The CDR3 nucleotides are TGTGCCAGCAGTGAGAGAAACAGGGTTGTAAACGGCTACACCTTC. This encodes CASSERNRVVNGYTF.

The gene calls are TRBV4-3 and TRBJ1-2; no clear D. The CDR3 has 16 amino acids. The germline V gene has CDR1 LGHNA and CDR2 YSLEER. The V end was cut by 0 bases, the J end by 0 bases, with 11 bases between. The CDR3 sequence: CASSQEPEVANYGYTF. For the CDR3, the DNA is TGCGCCAGCAGCCAAGAACCAGAGGTAGCTAACTATGGCTACACCTTC.